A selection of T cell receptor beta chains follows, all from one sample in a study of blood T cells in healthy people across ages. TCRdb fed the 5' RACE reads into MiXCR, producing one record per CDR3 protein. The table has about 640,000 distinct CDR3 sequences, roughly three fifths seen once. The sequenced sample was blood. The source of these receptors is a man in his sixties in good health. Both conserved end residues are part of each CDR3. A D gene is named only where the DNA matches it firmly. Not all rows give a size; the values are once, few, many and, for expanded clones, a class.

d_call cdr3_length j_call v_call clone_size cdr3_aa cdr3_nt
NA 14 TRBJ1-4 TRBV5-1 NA CASRQGRGNEKLFF TGCGCCAGCCGGCAGGGACGGGGTAATGAAAAACTGTTTTTT
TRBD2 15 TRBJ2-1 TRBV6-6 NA CASTTSGGAANEQFF TGTGCCAGCACGACTAGCGGGGGGGCCGCAAATGAGCAGTTCTTC
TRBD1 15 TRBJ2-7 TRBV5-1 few CASSVQGAQGYEQYF TGCGCCAGCAGCGTACAGGGGGCGCAGGGTTACGAGCAGTACTTC
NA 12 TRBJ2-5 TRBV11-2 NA CASSLSAETQYF TGTGCCAGCAGCTTAAGTGCGGAGACCCAGTACTTC
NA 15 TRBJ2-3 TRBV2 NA CASSEARAGTDTQYF TGTGCCAGCAGTGAAGCGCGGGCAGGGACAGATACGCAGTATTTT
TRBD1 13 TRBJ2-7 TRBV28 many CASSLSGTGDRYF TGTGCCAGCAGTTTGTCCGGGACAGGGGATAGGTACTTC
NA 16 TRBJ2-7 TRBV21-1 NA CASSNLASRVTNEQYF TGTGCCAGCAGTAATCTGGCCTCGAGGGTTACCAACGAGCAGTACTTC
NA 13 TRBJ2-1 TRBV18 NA CASSPTWGHEQFF TGTGCCAGCTCACCAACGTGGGGGCATGAGCAGTTCTTC
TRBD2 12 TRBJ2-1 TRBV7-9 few CASRRGGEEQFF TGTGCCAGTCGTCGGGGGGGCGAAGAGCAGTTCTTC
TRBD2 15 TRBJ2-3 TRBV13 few CASSLPSGVTDTQYF TGTGCCAGCAGCTTGCCTAGCGGGGTTACAGATACGCAGTATTTT
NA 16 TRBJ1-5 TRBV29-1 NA CSVEDGSEGSNQPQHF TGCAGCGTTGAAGACGGGTCTGAGGGAAGCAATCAGCCCCAGCATTTT
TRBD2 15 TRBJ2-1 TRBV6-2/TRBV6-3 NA CASSYASGGYNEQFF TGTGCCAGCAGTTACGCCAGCGGGGGATACAATGAGCAGTTCTTC
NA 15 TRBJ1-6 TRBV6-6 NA CASSRDKTRNSPLHF TGTGCCAGCAGTCGGGACAAAACTCGAAATTCACCCCTCCACTTT
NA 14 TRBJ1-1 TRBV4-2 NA CASSQAGTTTEAFF TGTGCCAGCAGCCAAGCCGGGACGACTACTGAAGCTTTCTTT
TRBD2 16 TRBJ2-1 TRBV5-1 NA CASSLLGFGGDNEQFF TGCGCCAGCAGCTTGTTGGGGTTTGGGGGGGACAATGAGCAGTTCTTC
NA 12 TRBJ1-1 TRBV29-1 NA CSAQGSGTEAFF TGCAGCGCACAGGGTTCGGGCACTGAAGCTTTCTTT
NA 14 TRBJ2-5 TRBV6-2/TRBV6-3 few CASNILGVQETQYF TGTGCCAGCAACATATTGGGGGTCCAAGAGACCCAGTACTTC
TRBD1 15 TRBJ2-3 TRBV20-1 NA CSARGTGGRPDTQYF TGCAGTGCTAGGGGGACAGGGGGCCGTCCAGATACGCAGTATTTT
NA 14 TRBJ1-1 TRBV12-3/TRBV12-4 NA CASRKRGEVTEAFF TGCGCCAGCAGAAAAAGGGGAGAGGTCACTGAAGCTTTCTTT
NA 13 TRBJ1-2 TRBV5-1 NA CASSFYGNYGYTF TGCGCCAGCAGCTTCTACGGGAACTATGGCTACACCTTC
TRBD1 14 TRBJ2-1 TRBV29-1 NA CRVWGGQGSDEQFF TGCCGCGTTTGGGGGGGACAGGGGTCTGATGAGCAGTTCTTC
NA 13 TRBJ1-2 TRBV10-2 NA CASADGGGYGYTF TGCGCCAGCGCCGACGGGGGAGGATATGGCTACACCTTC
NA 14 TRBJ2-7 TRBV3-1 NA CASSRRGRSYEQYF TGTGCCAGCAGCCGAAGGGGACGGTCCTACGAGCAGTACTTC
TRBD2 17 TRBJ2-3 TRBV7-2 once CASSLGWSSGGSDTQYF TGTGCCAGCAGCTTAGGGTGGTCTAGCGGGGGATCAGATACGCAGTATTTT
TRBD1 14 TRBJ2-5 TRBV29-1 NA CSGIRTGGFEKQYF TGCAGCGGGATCAGGACAGGGGGCTTCGAAAAGCAGTACTTC
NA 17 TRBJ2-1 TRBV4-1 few CASSQDITSPYSNEQFF TGCGCCAGCAGCCAAGATATTACTAGCCCATACTCCAATGAGCAGTTCTTC
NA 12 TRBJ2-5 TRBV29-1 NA CSVESAEETQYF TGCAGCGTTGAGTCTGCAGAGGAGACCCAGTACTTC
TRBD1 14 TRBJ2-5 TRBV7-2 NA CASSRDRASETQYF TGTGCCAGCAGCCGGGACAGGGCTTCGGAGACCCAGTACTTC
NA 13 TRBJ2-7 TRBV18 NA CASSPLRREILYF TGTGCCAGCTCACCACTACGTCGCGAAATCCTGTACTTC
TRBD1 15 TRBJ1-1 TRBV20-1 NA CSGSLQGAGSSGAFF TGCAGTGGATCCTTACAGGGGGCGGGATCATCGGGAGCTTTCTTT
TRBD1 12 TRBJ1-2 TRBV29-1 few CSAETGGYGYTF TGCAGCGCCGAAACAGGGGGGTATGGCTACACCTTC
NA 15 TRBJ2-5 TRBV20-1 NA CSATPGHLEEETQYF TGCAGTGCTACGCCGGGACACTTGGAGGAAGAGACCCAGTACTTC
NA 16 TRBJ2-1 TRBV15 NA CATSSRDGGSTNEQFF TGTGCCACCAGCAGCCGTGATGGGGGATCTACGAATGAGCAGTTCTTC
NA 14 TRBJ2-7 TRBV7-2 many CASSPRDGPYEQYF TGTGCCAGCAGCCCTCGGGACGGCCCCTACGAGCAGTACTTC
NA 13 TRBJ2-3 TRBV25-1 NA CASIQGGTDTQYF TGTGCCAGCATCCAGGGGGGGACAGATACGCAGTATTTT
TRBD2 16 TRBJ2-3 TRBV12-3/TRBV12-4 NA CASTPGTSGITDTQYF TGTGCCAGCACCCCGGGGACTAGCGGGATCACAGATACGCAGTATTTT
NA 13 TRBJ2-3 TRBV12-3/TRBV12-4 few CASSFSSTDTQYF TGTGCCAGCAGTTTTTCTAGCACAGATACGCAGTATTTT
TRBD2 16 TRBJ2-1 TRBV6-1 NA CASSDASGGAVNEQFF TGTGCCAGCAGTGATGCTAGCGGGGGGGCCGTCAATGAGCAGTTCTTC
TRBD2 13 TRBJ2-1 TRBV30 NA CAWGRGRNNEQFF TGTGCCTGGGGGAGGGGCCGGAATAATGAGCAGTTCTTC
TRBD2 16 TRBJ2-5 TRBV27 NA CASSRGLAGGPRTQYF TGTGCCAGCAGTCGAGGACTAGCGGGGGGGCCACGGACCCAGTACTTC
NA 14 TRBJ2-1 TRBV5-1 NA CASSFRPDYNEQFF TGCGCCAGCAGCTTCAGGCCGGACTACAATGAGCAGTTCTTC
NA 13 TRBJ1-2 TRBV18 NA CASSPDPSYGYTF TGTGCCAGCTCACCAGACCCTAGCTATGGCTACACCTTC
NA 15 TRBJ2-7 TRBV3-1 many CASSSWTAGLGEQYF TGTGCCAGCAGCTCCTGGACGGCGGGACTCGGCGAGCAGTACTTC